Listed below are T cell receptor beta chains from one sample, sequenced in a study of blood T cell repertoires in COVID-19. Here immunoSEQ multiplex PCR was the method, and the copy in TCRdb shows in-frame clones only, minus some. The sample carries some 160,000 clones, more than 70% recorded once. Sequencing input: peripheral blood. Every receptor here comes from a man in his 60s with acute or convalescent COVID-19. CDR3s include the opening cysteine and the closing phenylalanine or tryptophan. The D gene is left open where the match is weak. Clone size appears in some rows only: once, few, many, or a class for an expanded clone.

J: TRBJ1-1; size: NA; D: NA; V: TRBV7-9; length: 14; CDR3: CASSLNRFPTEAFF; DNA: TGTGCCAGCAGCTTAAACAGGTTCCCCACTGAAGCTTTCTTT
J: TRBJ1-6; size: few; D: NA; V: TRBV6-4; length: 14; CDR3: CASRPRENNSPLHF; DNA: TGTGCCAGCCGACCCCGGGAAAATAATTCACCCCTCCACTTT
J: TRBJ1-2; size: NA; D: NA; V: TRBV10-2; length: 15; CDR3: CASLRGGADPYGYTF; DNA: TGCGCCAGCCTTCGAGGAGGGGCGGATCCCTATGGCTACACCTTC
J: TRBJ1-2; size: NA; D: NA; V: TRBV28; length: 15; CDR3: CASSLYRPTAYGYTF; DNA: TGTGCCAGCAGTTTATACCGCCCGACAGCCTATGGCTACACCTTC
J: TRBJ2-3; size: NA; D: TRBD2; V: TRBV7-8; length: 16; CDR3: CASSFDSGGATDTQYF; DNA: TGTGCCAGCAGCTTTGACAGCGGGGGGGCCACAGATACGCAGTATTTT
J: TRBJ2-5; size: NA; D: NA; V: TRBV5-1; length: 17; CDR3: CASAGQLRTGRQETQYF; DNA: TGCGCCAGTGCAGGACAACTCAGAACAGGGAGACAAGAGACCCAGTACTTC
J: TRBJ2-7; size: NA; D: NA; V: TRBV5-1; length: 20; CDR3: CASSLELMGQGGFGHREQYF; DNA: TGCGCCAGCAGCTTGGAATTAATGGGCCAGGGAGGTTTCGGACATAGGGAGCAGTACTTC
J: TRBJ1-1; size: NA; D: NA; V: TRBV3-1/TRBV3-2; length: 16; CDR3: CASSRGSRGETTEAFF; DNA: TGTGCCAGCAGCCGCGGAAGCAGGGGAGAAACGACTGAAGCTTTCTTT
J: TRBJ2-2; size: NA; D: NA; V: TRBV27; length: 12; CDR3: CASSLFLGELFF; DNA: TGTGCCAGCAGTTTATTTCTGGGGGAGCTGTTTTTT
J: TRBJ2-7; size: NA; D: TRBD1; V: TRBV6-5; length: 14; CDR3: CASSFRQGSYEQYF; DNA: TGTGCCAGCAGTTTCCGACAGGGATCCTACGAGCAGTACTTC
J: TRBJ2-3; size: NA; D: TRBD2; V: TRBV4-3; length: 18; CDR3: CASSRTVPSGERTDTQYF; DNA: TGCGCCAGCAGCCGAACAGTCCCGAGCGGGGAACGCACAGATACGCAGTATTTT
J: TRBJ1-2; size: NA; D: NA; V: TRBV6-1; length: 13; CDR3: CASSERGFLGYTF; DNA: TGTGCCAGCAGTGAAAGAGGGTTCCTGGGCTACACCTTC
J: TRBJ1-1; size: NA; D: TRBD1; V: TRBV6-6; length: 13; CDR3: CASRRQGNTEAFF; DNA: TGTGCCAGCAGGCGACAGGGGAACACTGAAGCTTTCTTT
J: TRBJ2-3; size: once; D: TRBD1; V: TRBV5-1; length: 15; CDR3: CASRGGQVYTDTQYF; DNA: TGCGCCAGCAGGGGGGGACAGGTATACACAGATACGCAGTATTTT
J: TRBJ1-5; size: NA; D: NA; V: TRBV6-5; length: 10; CDR3: CASSSWPQHF; DNA: TGTGCCAGCAGTTCATGGCCCCAGCATTTT
J: TRBJ2-3; size: once; D: TRBD2; V: TRBV28; length: 16; CDR3: CASSLPTSGGEDTQYF; DNA: TGTGCCAGCAGTTTACCAACTAGCGGGGGGGAAGATACGCAGTATTTT
J: TRBJ2-5; size: NA; D: NA; V: TRBV11-2; length: 15; CDR3: CASSGVRDIQETQYF; DNA: TGTGCCAGCAGCGGAGTCCGGGACATCCAAGAGACCCAGTACTTC
J: TRBJ2-3; size: NA; D: TRBD1; V: TRBV6-5; length: 13; CDR3: CASGTGVEDTQYF; DNA: TGTGCCAGCGGGACAGGGGTCGAAGATACGCAGTATTTT
J: TRBJ1-1; size: NA; D: NA; V: TRBV4-1; length: 14; CDR3: CASSQGGANTEAFF; DNA: TGCGCCAGCAGCCAAGGGGGCGCGAACACTGAAGCTTTCTTT
J: TRBJ2-7; size: NA; D: NA; V: TRBV12-3/TRBV12-4; length: 11; CDR3: CASSFYGEQYF; DNA: TGTGCCAGCAGTTTCTATGGCGAGCAGTACTTC
J: TRBJ2-2; size: NA; D: TRBD1; V: TRBV5-1; length: 17; CDR3: CASSPPLGTGGHGELFF; DNA: TGCGCCAGCAGCCCACCCCTCGGGACAGGGGGACACGGGGAGCTGTTTTTT
J: TRBJ2-7; size: NA; D: NA; V: TRBV27; length: 15; CDR3: CASSLRTSAAYEQYF; DNA: TGTGCCAGCAGTTTGCGGACATCCGCCGCCTACGAGCAGTACTTC